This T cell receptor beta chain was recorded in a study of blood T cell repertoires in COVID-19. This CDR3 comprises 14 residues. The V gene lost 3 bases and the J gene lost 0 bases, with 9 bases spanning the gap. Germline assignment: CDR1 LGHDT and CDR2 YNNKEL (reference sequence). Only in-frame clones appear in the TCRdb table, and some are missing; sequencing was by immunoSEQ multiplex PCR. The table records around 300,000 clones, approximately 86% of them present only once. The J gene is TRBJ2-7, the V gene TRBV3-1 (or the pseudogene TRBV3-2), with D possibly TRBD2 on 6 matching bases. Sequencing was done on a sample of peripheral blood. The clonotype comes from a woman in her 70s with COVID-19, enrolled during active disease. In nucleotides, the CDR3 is TGTGCCAGCAGCCAGGGGCGGGGCTCCTACGAGCAGTACTTC. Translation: CASSQGRGSYEQYF.